This entry features one T cell receptor beta chain sequence. Its binding antigen is unknown. No much larger clonotype is one base removed from it; base qualities were not supplied. The sample belongs to a study of OX40 agonist ivuxolimab in advanced cancers. About the investigation overall: The costimulatory receptor OX40 (CD134) was targeted by ivuxolimab, a fully human IgG2 agonistic monoclonal antibody. Intravenous ivuxolimab was administered to patients every 2 weeks at six dose levels: 0.01, 0.1, 0.3, 1.5, 3 and 10 mg/kg. Among the 50 to 55 dose-escalation patients, about 20 had hepatocellular carcinoma, about 15 melanoma, 9 renal cell carcinoma and 9 head and neck cancer. In the dose-escalation cohort, 70% to 85% of patients were male, and the mean age was 60 years with a range of roughly 20 to 79. Patients were allowed to have had prior anti-PD-1, anti-PD-L1 or anti-CTLA-4 therapy, and 40% of the dose-escalation patients had previously received checkpoint inhibitors. Three dose-escalation patients achieved partial responses, one with hepatocellular carcinoma and two with cutaneous melanoma. Peripheral TCRbeta sequencing was intended to test whether TCR sequence diversity was altered and clonal T-cell expansion was caused by ivuxolimab. The paper describes the monotherapy dose-escalation part (N ≈ 50 patients) of the phase I trial of ivuxolimab.

V is reduced by 2 bases and J by 0 bases, leaving a spacing of 13 bases between them. The CDR3 numbers 16 residues from cysteine through phenylalanine. The CDR3 DNA has 48 bases and is translated from base 1. As encoded in the germline V gene, CDR1 is SGHTS while CDR2 is YDEGEE. Patients with a history of autoimmune disease or receiving systemic immunosuppression were excluded from the trial. In every dose cohort, peripheral blood was drawn for TCR sequencing at baseline, cycle 4 day 1, and cycle 7 day 1. The samples were drawn from a first-in-human, open-label, multicenter phase I dose-escalation trial of ivuxolimab. Adults with locally advanced or metastatic melanoma, renal cell carcinoma, hepatocellular carcinoma or head and neck squamous cell carcinoma were enrolled in the trial. Before TCR sequencing, CD4+ T cells and CD8+ T cells from peripheral blood were sorted into separate populations. Genomic DNA was extracted from sorted cells for sequencing of the TCRbeta CDR3 region. The immunoSEQ Assay was used for sequencing of TCRbeta CDR3 regions. The table comes from immuneACCESS by way of TCRdb, which keeps in-frame sequences with V and J called. Part of the clones is missing from these tables; in studies checked, under half for an unresolved V gene and the rest for unknown reasons. The sample has some 95,000 clones on record, 70% to 90% of them singletons. Approximately 4.2% of the sample comes from the top ten.

Overall results and qualifications from the work: On average, CD8+ T cells showed more expanded clones than CD4+ T cells after ivuxolimab. Clonal expansion of both CD4+ and CD8+ blood T cells was observed from baseline to week 6 at doses 0.1 to 3.0 mg/kg. Low levels of normalized T-cell clonal expansion were also seen in some patients who did not respond. In the 0.1-3.0 mg/kg groups, partial responders were among the patients with the lowest normalized peripheral clonal expansion, particularly in CD8+ T cells. Antigen specificity was not determined for the clonally expanded peripheral T cells.

The V and J genes are TRBV5-8 and TRBJ2-3; the best D guess is TRBD1, with 6 bases matching. This specimen was CD4+ or CD8+ T cells sorted from blood, taken in a trial of the OX40 agonist ivuxolimab. The receptor was isolated from an adult with an advanced solid tumor such as melanoma, head and neck, liver or kidney cancer. In nucleotide form, the sequence is TGTGCCAGCAGCTTCCGACAGGTTACTAGCACAGATACGCAGTATTTT. Its translation is CASSFRQVTSTDTQYF. With all but the CDR3 taken from the reference TRBV5-8 and TRBJ2-3 genes, the full variable domain is: EAGVTQSPTHLIKTRGQQATLRCSPISGHTSVYWYQQALGLGLQFLLWYDEGEERNRGNFPPRFSGRQFPNYSSELNVNALELEDSALYLCASSFRQVTSTDTQYFGPGTRLTVL.